Reported below is one T cell receptor (beta chain). The source of the sample is a study of cytomegalovirus exposure and HLA in healthy donors. Researchers ran the PCR with 60 Vbeta and 13 Jbeta primers. Sequencing used immunoSEQ multiplex PCR; TCRdb keeps in-frame clones, though not all of them. The listing records 55,000 to 65,000 clones. Trimming removed 5 bases from V and 4 bases from J; junction bases left unmatched: 7. CDR3 size: 15 residues. Germline V lookup: CDR1 SEHNR, CDR2 FQNEAQ (reference sequence). The sequenced sample was PBMCs. V is TRBV7-9 and J is TRBJ2-7; 11 bases line up with TRBD1. This sequence originates from a woman aged 18-29 years in good health and CMV-seronegative. For the CDR3, the DNA is TGTGCCAGCAGCCCAAAGGGACAGGGGGAGTACGAGCAGTACTTC. This codes for CASSPKGQGEYEQYF.